A selection of T cell receptor beta chains follows, all from one sample in a study of cytomegalovirus exposure and HLA in healthy donors. Method: immunoSEQ multiplex PCR; TCRdb's copy keeps in-frame clones and lacks some. Counted here are fewer than 200,000 clones, about 75% occurring once; the ten biggest clones make up around 2.5%. Sequences were obtained from PBMCs. The receptors were gathered from a female donor in good health and CMV-seronegative. CDR3s include the opening cysteine and the closing phenylalanine or tryptophan. The D gene is left open where the match is weak. Clone size is shown for a subset of rows, as once, few, many or a class of expanded clone.

v_call	cdr3_length	d_call	j_call	clone_size	cdr3_nt	cdr3_aa
TRBV10-1	14	NA	TRBJ2-1	NA	TGCGCCAGCAGTGAGGGCAGTCCCCTCAATGAGCAGTTCTTC	CASSEGSPLNEQFF
TRBV28	15	NA	TRBJ2-2	NA	TGTGCCAGCAGTCCTCCCGGGATGCACACCGGGGAGCTGTTTTTT	CASSPPGMHTGELFF
TRBV6-6	13	NA	TRBJ1-1	NA	TGTGCCAGCAGCCAACTCGGGGACACTGAAGCTTTCTTT	CASSQLGDTEAFF
TRBV5-5	15	TRBD1	TRBJ2-7	NA	TGTGCCAGCAGCTTAGACAGGGTTAGCTCCTACGAGCAGTACTTC	CASSLDRVSSYEQYF
TRBV20-1	10	NA	TRBJ1-1	NA	TGCAGTGCTACCTCAGTAGAAGCTTTCTTT	CSATSVEAFF
TRBV6-1	15	TRBD1	TRBJ2-3	NA	TGTGCCAGCAGCACATTGGGACAGCTCACAGATACGCAGTATTTT	CASSTLGQLTDTQYF
TRBV5-1	15	TRBD2	TRBJ2-7	NA	TGCGCCAGCAGTCCTCGTACTAGCGGCCCCTACGAGCAGTACTTC	CASSPRTSGPYEQYF
TRBV28	15	TRBD2	TRBJ2-1	NA	TGTGCCAGCAGTTTAAGGGCTAGCGGCTACAATGAGCAGTTCTTC	CASSLRASGYNEQFF
TRBV29-1	14	NA	TRBJ2-7	NA	TGCAGCGTTGGGCAGGGATACGTCTCCTACGAGCAGTACTTC	CSVGQGYVSYEQYF
TRBV5-1	17	TRBD2	TRBJ2-5	NA	TGCGCCAGCAGCTTCAGGCAGGCTAGCGGGAGTGTGGAGACCCAGTACTTC	CASSFRQASGSVETQYF
TRBV11-3	15	TRBD2	TRBJ2-7	few	TGTGCCAGCAGCTTAGATGCAACGGGAGGTTATGAGCAGTACTTC	CASSLDATGGYEQYF
TRBV7-2	16	NA	TRBJ2-1	NA	TGTGCCAGCAGCTTCGGTGGGTCAGGGACACACAATGAGCAGTTCTTC	CASSFGGSGTHNEQFF
TRBV7-7	14	NA	TRBJ2-1	NA	TGTGCTAGCAGCCGCTCCTCTAGCGTCAATGAGCAGTTCTTC	CASSRSSSVNEQFF
TRBV19	14	NA	TRBJ1-1	NA	TGTGCCAGTATGGGGCAGGGAGGGGACACTGAAGCTTTCTTT	CASMGQGGDTEAFF
TRBV11-2	15	TRBD1	TRBJ1-3	NA	TGTGCCAGCAGCTCGGGACAGGAGGCTGGAAACACCATATATTTT	CASSSGQEAGNTIYF
TRBV5-1	14	NA	TRBJ1-1	few	TGCGCCAGCAGCTTGGTGGGGGGGGTCACTGAAGCTTTCTTT	CASSLVGGVTEAFF
TRBV4-3	17	NA	TRBJ2-3	NA	TGCGCCAGCAGCCAAGATCTAGTTGGAGCTAGCACAGATACGCAGTATTTT	CASSQDLVGASTDTQYF
TRBV19	15	TRBD1	TRBJ2-2	NA	TGTGCCAGTAGTATTGGGACAGGGACAGCCGGGGAGCTGTTTTTT	CASSIGTGTAGELFF
TRBV7-2	17	TRBD2	TRBJ2-1	NA	TGTGCCAGCAGCCGCCTCCTAGCGGGGATAACCTACAATGAGCAGTTCTTC	CASSRLLAGITYNEQFF
TRBV7-2	15	NA	TRBJ1-1	few	TGTGCCAGCAGCTTAGACGGTCGCGTGAACACTGAAGCTTTCTTT	CASSLDGRVNTEAFF
TRBV7-2	16	TRBD1	TRBJ2-6	NA	TGTGCCAGCAGCTTAGGGTCAGGGGGTGGGGCCAACGTCCTGACTTTC	CASSLGSGGGANVLTF
TRBV13	16	NA	TRBJ2-3	NA	TGTGCCAGCACCAACCTCCGGTTAGCGGCCACAGATACGCAGTATTTT	CASTNLRLAATDTQYF
TRBV11-2	15	NA	TRBJ2-7	NA	TGTGCCAGCAGCCCTGCCGGGGGGCCCCTCTACGAGCAGTACTTC	CASSPAGGPLYEQYF
TRBV4-2	19	TRBD1	TRBJ2-4	once	TGTGCCAGCAGCCAATTACAGTCCGGGACAGGATTGGCCAAAAACATTCAGTACTTC	CASSQLQSGTGLAKNIQYF
TRBV7-3	18	TRBD1	TRBJ2-3	NA	TGTGCCAGCAGTTCCTATTCCGGGACAGCCTTGAGCACAGATACGCAGTATTTT	CASSSYSGTALSTDTQYF
TRBV7-8	16	NA	TRBJ2-3	NA	TGTGCCAGCAGCTCACCCTTCTCAGTTAGCACAGATACGCAGTATTTT	CASSSPFSVSTDTQYF
TRBV28	17	NA	TRBJ1-5	few	TGTGCCAGCAGTTTCTCCCCTTCGGGGAACCGGAATCAGCCCCAGCATTTT	CASSFSPSGNRNQPQHF
TRBV6-6	12	NA	TRBJ2-1	few	TGTGCCAGCGGGGAGGGGGTCAATGAGCAGTTCTTC	CASGEGVNEQFF
TRBV7-3	15	TRBD2	TRBJ2-3	once	TGTGCCAGTAGCTCTCTTAGCGGGGGGCGTGATACGCAGTATTTT	CASSSLSGGRDTQYF
TRBV27	14	NA	TRBJ1-6	NA	TGTGCCAGCGGACCGGGACTGGTGAATTCACCCCTCCACTTT	CASGPGLVNSPLHF
TRBV11-3	13	NA	TRBJ2-5	NA	TGTGCCAGCAGCTTACGGGTCCAAGAGACCCAGTACTTC	CASSLRVQETQYF
TRBV7-7	15	TRBD1	TRBJ2-7	few	TGTGCTAGCAGCCTCCGACAGGGGAGCTCCTACGAGCAGTACTTC	CASSLRQGSSYEQYF
TRBV6-6	14	NA	TRBJ2-7	NA	TGTGCCAGCAGGACGGGCAGCAGGGGCTACGAGCAGTACTTC	CASRTGSRGYEQYF
TRBV7-7	15	TRBD2	TRBJ2-5	NA	TGTGCTAGCAGCCCGACTAGCGGGAGACAAGAGACCCAGTACTTC	CASSPTSGRQETQYF
TRBV7-8	15	TRBD1	TRBJ1-1	NA	TGTGCCAGCAGCTCCGGGACAGGGGGCTGGACTGAAGCTTTCTTT	CASSSGTGGWTEAFF
TRBV4-2	14	NA	TRBJ1-1	NA	TGTGCCAGCAGCCAAGCCAGGTTGAACACTGAAGCTTTCTTT	CASSQARLNTEAFF
TRBV4-1	14	NA	TRBJ2-7	NA	TGCGCCAGCAGCCAAGATCACAGCTACTACGAGCAGTACTTC	CASSQDHSYYEQYF
TRBV6-6	14	TRBD2	TRBJ2-2	NA	TGTGCCAGCGCCGGGACTAGCGCCACCGGGGAGCTGTTTTTT	CASAGTSATGELFF
TRBV27	18	TRBD2	TRBJ2-3	NA	TGTGCCAGCAGTTTAAATTGGCGGCGGGGGGTGGGCACAGATACGCAGTATTTT	CASSLNWRRGVGTDTQYF
TRBV5-1	14	NA	TRBJ2-7	NA	TGCGCCAGCAGCTTGGGGAGCAGCTCCTACGAGCAGTACTTC	CASSLGSSSYEQYF
TRBV7-8	12	NA	TRBJ1-5	NA	TGTGCCAGCAGCCAATCGGGTGAGCCCCAGCATTTT	CASSQSGEPQHF
TRBV6-5	15	NA	TRBJ2-1	NA	TGTGCCAGCAGTTACTCGGGGCCCTCCTACAATGAGCAGTTCTTC	CASSYSGPSYNEQFF
TRBV4-3	17	TRBD2	TRBJ2-2	NA	TGCGCCAGCAGCCAAGAGGGACTAGCGGGAGCCACCGGGGAGCTGTTTTTT	CASSQEGLAGATGELFF
TRBV25-1	11	TRBD2	TRBJ2-5	NA	TGTGCCAGCAGCGGGAGGTTGGGCCAGTACTTC	CASSGRLGQYF
TRBV7-9	12	NA	TRBJ2-1	NA	TGTGCCAGCAGCCCGCGGAGCAATGAGCAGTTCTTC	CASSPRSNEQFF
TRBV7-2	17	TRBD1	TRBJ2-4	NA	TGTGCCAGCAGCTTAGCTGGGACAGGCGGGGCCAAAAACATTCAGTACTTC	CASSLAGTGGAKNIQYF
TRBV7-9	15	TRBD1	TRBJ2-7	NA	TGTGCCAGCACCGCTCTCGGGACAGGCGCCTACGAGCAGTACTTC	CASTALGTGAYEQYF
TRBV23-1	17	TRBD1	TRBJ2-4	NA	TGCGCCAGCAGTCCACCGGGACAGGGCTTAGCCAAAAACATTCAGTACTTC	CASSPPGQGLAKNIQYF
TRBV10-3	18	TRBD2	TRBJ2-3	NA	TGTGCCATCAGTGAGTCCATCCTAGCGGGAGAAAGCACAGATACGCAGTATTTT	CAISESILAGESTDTQYF
TRBV9	15	NA	TRBJ1-3	NA	TGTGCCAGCAGCGTAGCTTCGTTCGGGGGAAACACCATATATTTT	CASSVASFGGNTIYF
TRBV27	15	TRBD2	TRBJ2-1	few	TGTGCCAGCAGTTTAAGGACTAGCGGGAGTAATGAGCAGTTCTTC	CASSLRTSGSNEQFF
TRBV9	18	NA	TRBJ2-6	NA	TGTGCCAGCAGCGTAGATGGGACACCGAGCTCTGGGGCCAACGTCCTGACTTTC	CASSVDGTPSSGANVLTF
TRBV28	13	TRBD1	TRBJ1-6	few	TGTGCCAGCGAGCCGGGACAGGATTCACCCCTCCACTTT	CASEPGQDSPLHF
TRBV27	13	NA	TRBJ1-1	NA	TGTGCCAGCAGTTTCGAGGGGAACACTGAAGCTTTCTTT	CASSFEGNTEAFF
TRBV2	15	NA	TRBJ1-6	NA	TGTGCCAGCAGTCAATCGACAGTGAGGTTCTCACCCCTCCACTTT	CASSQSTVRFSPLHF
TRBV9	14	TRBD1	TRBJ1-1	NA	TGTGCCAGCAGTGAGGACAGGGGAACATCTGAAGCTTTCTTT	CASSEDRGTSEAFF
TRBV7-9	13	NA	TRBJ1-5	NA	TGTGCCAGCAGCTTGGGGCACAATCAGCCCCAGCATTTT	CASSLGHNQPQHF